The present T cell receptor beta chain was sequenced within a study of T-cell memory formation after mild COVID-19. Study summary: TCR clusters showed largely donor specificity.

This clonotype was observed a few times. Antigen: not known. Points from the study as a whole: Certain responding clones were present in pre-infection memory, suggesting participation of cross-reactive memory. Contracting clones, day 15 to 85, had balanced CD4/CD8, and later expanders favored CD4+.

TCRdb re-derived calls from the 5' RACE reads in MiXCR, one entry per CDR3 protein. The sample consists of hundreds of thousands of distinct CDR3 sequences, 24% of them appearing once. The sequence came from an adult woman who had mild COVID-19 (a few samples of this study predate the infection). Cell type and time point are not known. Sequencing was done on a sample of PBMCs or a T cell subset sorted from them (not recorded which).

CDR3 DNA sequence: TGTGCCAGCTCATTCAACAGGGGGCTGGAGAACACCGGGGAGCTGTTTTTT. Protein sequence: CASSFNRGLENTGELFF. The rearrangement links TRBV18 to TRBJ2-2; TRBD1 matches 9 bases. The germline V gene has CDR1 KGHSH and CDR2 LQKENI. With 5 bases clipped from V and 1 base from J, the junction kept 8 bases outside the gene matches. The CDR3 length is 17 residues.